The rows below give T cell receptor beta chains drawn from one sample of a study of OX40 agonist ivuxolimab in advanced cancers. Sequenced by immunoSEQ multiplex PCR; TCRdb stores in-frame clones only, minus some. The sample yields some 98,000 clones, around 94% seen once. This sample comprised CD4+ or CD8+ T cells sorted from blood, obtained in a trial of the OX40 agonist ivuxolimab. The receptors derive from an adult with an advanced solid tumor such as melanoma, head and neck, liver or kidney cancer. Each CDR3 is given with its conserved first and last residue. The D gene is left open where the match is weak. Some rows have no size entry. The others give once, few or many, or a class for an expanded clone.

CDR3 protein: CASSPIGGTSDTQYF; CDR3 DNA: TGTGCCAGCAGCCCGATAGGCGGGACAAGCGATACGCAGTATTTT; D gene: -; J gene: TRBJ2-3; clone size: -; V gene: TRBV5-4
CDR3 protein: CASRRDFADRNSPLHF; CDR3 DNA: TGTGCCAGCAGGCGCGATTTCGCCGATCGTAATTCACCCCTCCACTTT; D gene: -; J gene: TRBJ1-6; clone size: -; V gene: TRBV27
CDR3 protein: CASSEARSGGNTIYF; CDR3 DNA: TGTGCCAGCAGTGAAGCCCGCTCGGGTGGAAACACCATATATTTT; D gene: -; J gene: TRBJ1-3; clone size: -; V gene: TRBV2
CDR3 protein: CASSPGQGARVSGNTIYF; CDR3 DNA: TGTGCCAGCAGCCCGGGACAGGGGGCGAGGGTTTCTGGAAACACCATATATTTT; D gene: TRBD1; J gene: TRBJ1-3; clone size: -; V gene: TRBV2
CDR3 protein: CAWSVRRTSGLTDTQYF; CDR3 DNA: TGTGCCTGGAGTGTACGAAGGACTAGCGGCCTCACAGATACGCAGTATTTT; D gene: TRBD2; J gene: TRBJ2-3; clone size: -; V gene: TRBV30
CDR3 protein: CSATPTDTQYF; CDR3 DNA: TGCAGTGCTACCCCCACAGATACGCAGTATTTT; D gene: -; J gene: TRBJ2-3; clone size: -; V gene: TRBV20-1
CDR3 protein: CASSAYMGGYTF; CDR3 DNA: TGTGCCAGCAGTGCGTACATGGGTGGCTACACCTTC; D gene: -; J gene: TRBJ1-2; clone size: few; V gene: TRBV2
CDR3 protein: CASGSGTSTDTQYF; CDR3 DNA: TGTGCTAGTGGTTCGGGGACTAGCACAGATACGCAGTATTTT; D gene: -; J gene: TRBJ2-3; clone size: -; V gene: TRBV12-5
CDR3 protein: CASRTTGPETQYF; CDR3 DNA: TGTGCCAGCAGAACGACGGGGCCGGAGACCCAGTACTTC; D gene: -; J gene: TRBJ2-5; clone size: -; V gene: TRBV6-1
CDR3 protein: CASSEYPTSQPQHF; CDR3 DNA: TGTGCCAGCAGTGAATACCCTACTAGTCAGCCCCAGCATTTT; D gene: -; J gene: TRBJ1-5; clone size: -; V gene: TRBV6-1
CDR3 protein: CASSYPLFPYEQYF; CDR3 DNA: TGTGCCAGCAGTTACCCCCTATTCCCCTACGAGCAGTACTTC; D gene: -; J gene: TRBJ2-7; clone size: -; V gene: TRBV6-4
CDR3 protein: CASSPGTGAGELFF; CDR3 DNA: TGCGCCAGCAGCCCAGGGACCGGAGCCGGGGAGCTGTTTTTT; D gene: -; J gene: TRBJ2-2; clone size: -; V gene: TRBV5-1
CDR3 protein: CASRDIDNEQFF; CDR3 DNA: TGCGCCAGCAGGGACATCGACAATGAGCAGTTCTTC; D gene: -; J gene: TRBJ2-1; clone size: -; V gene: TRBV5-1
CDR3 protein: CASSKGRGNEQFF; CDR3 DNA: TGTGCCAGCAGCAAGGGAAGGGGCAATGAGCAGTTCTTC; D gene: -; J gene: TRBJ2-1; clone size: once; V gene: TRBV7-2
CDR3 protein: CASSSRPGRNEKLFF; CDR3 DNA: TGTGCCAGCAGTTCCCGACCGGGGAGAAATGAAAAACTGTTTTTT; D gene: -; J gene: TRBJ1-4; clone size: once; V gene: TRBV6-5
CDR3 protein: CASTLGGYGYTF; CDR3 DNA: TGTGCCAGCACCCTGGGAGGCTATGGCTACACCTTC; D gene: -; J gene: TRBJ1-2; clone size: -; V gene: TRBV7-9
CDR3 protein: CSAKQYSEAFF; CDR3 DNA: TGCAGCGCTAAACAGTATTCTGAAGCTTTCTTT; D gene: -; J gene: TRBJ1-1; clone size: -; V gene: TRBV29-1
CDR3 protein: CAWQQVNRGGYTF; CDR3 DNA: TGTGCCTGGCAACAGGTGAACCGAGGAGGCTACACCTTC; D gene: -; J gene: TRBJ1-2; clone size: -; V gene: TRBV30
CDR3 protein: CASSQGGYGYTF; CDR3 DNA: TGTGCCAGCAGTCAGGGAGGGTATGGCTACACCTTC; D gene: -; J gene: TRBJ1-2; clone size: once; V gene: TRBV28
CDR3 protein: CASSLSRGTEQFF; CDR3 DNA: TGTGCCAGCAGCTTATCCCGGGGGACTGAGCAGTTCTTC; D gene: -; J gene: TRBJ2-1; clone size: few; V gene: TRBV7-3
CDR3 protein: CASSLQGVGSPLHF; CDR3 DNA: TGTGCCAGCAGCTTGCAGGGGGTCGGTTCACCCCTCCACTTT; D gene: TRBD1; J gene: TRBJ1-6; clone size: -; V gene: TRBV28
CDR3 protein: CASSLGQGTNTEAFF; CDR3 DNA: TGTGCCAGCAGCTTAGGGCAGGGAACCAACACTGAAGCTTTCTTT; D gene: -; J gene: TRBJ1-1; clone size: -; V gene: TRBV11-3
CDR3 protein: CASRRIREF; CDR3 DNA: TGTGCCAGCAGGAGAATCAGGGAATTT; D gene: -; J gene: TRBJ1-4; clone size: -; V gene: TRBV6-5
CDR3 protein: CASSPGGHATNEKLFF; CDR3 DNA: TGTGCCAGCAGTCCCGGGGGGCATGCAACTAATGAAAAACTGTTTTTT; D gene: -; J gene: TRBJ1-4; clone size: -; V gene: TRBV28
CDR3 protein: CASSISSATDTQYF; CDR3 DNA: TGTGCCAGTAGTATATCTAGCGCCACAGATACGCAGTATTTT; D gene: -; J gene: TRBJ2-3; clone size: -; V gene: TRBV19
CDR3 protein: CASSIDRAGAKKQFF; CDR3 DNA: TGTGCCAGTAGTATAGATCGGGCGGGAGCCAAGAAGCAGTTCTTC; D gene: TRBD2; J gene: TRBJ2-1; clone size: -; V gene: TRBV19
CDR3 protein: CASSLAPTSGKGNEQFF; CDR3 DNA: TGCGCCAGCAGCTTGGCCCCCACTAGCGGGAAAGGGAATGAGCAGTTCTTC; D gene: TRBD2; J gene: TRBJ2-1; clone size: -; V gene: TRBV5-1
CDR3 protein: CAWSPQGNRPQHF; CDR3 DNA: TGTGCCTGGAGTCCACAGGGAAATCGGCCCCAGCATTTT; D gene: -; J gene: TRBJ1-5; clone size: -; V gene: TRBV30
CDR3 protein: CATSSDPTGFWQPQHF; CDR3 DNA: TGTGCCACCAGCAGTGATCCAACAGGGTTTTGGCAGCCCCAGCATTTT; D gene: -; J gene: TRBJ1-5; clone size: -; V gene: TRBV15
CDR3 protein: CASSFQQGVNQPQHF; CDR3 DNA: TGTGCCAGCAGTTTTCAACAGGGGGTCAATCAGCCCCAGCATTTT; D gene: TRBD1; J gene: TRBJ1-5; clone size: -; V gene: TRBV6-5
CDR3 protein: CASSPKGTGWVQPQHF; CDR3 DNA: TGTGCCAGCAGTCCAAAGGGGACAGGGTGGGTGCAGCCCCAGCATTTT; D gene: TRBD1; J gene: TRBJ1-5; clone size: -; V gene: TRBV27
CDR3 protein: CASSPDLPGSTEAFF; CDR3 DNA: TGTGCCAGCAGCCCGGACCTACCAGGTTCCACTGAAGCTTTCTTT; D gene: -; J gene: TRBJ1-1; clone size: -; V gene: TRBV28
CDR3 protein: CASSLAAGANYGYTF; CDR3 DNA: TGCGCCAGCAGCTTGGCGGCGGGAGCTAACTATGGCTACACCTTC; D gene: -; J gene: TRBJ1-2; clone size: -; V gene: TRBV5-1
CDR3 protein: CASSYSSTRNQPQHF; CDR3 DNA: TGTGCCAGCAGTTACTCGAGCACTCGTAATCAGCCCCAGCATTTT; D gene: -; J gene: TRBJ1-5; clone size: -; V gene: TRBV6-6
CDR3 protein: CASSYSIIGSTDTQYF; CDR3 DNA: TGTGCCAGCAGTTACTCGATCATCGGATCCACAGATACGCAGTATTTT; D gene: -; J gene: TRBJ2-3; clone size: -; V gene: TRBV6-5
CDR3 protein: CAWRVANTGELFF; CDR3 DNA: TGTGCCTGGAGGGTAGCTAACACCGGGGAGCTGTTTTTT; D gene: -; J gene: TRBJ2-2; clone size: -; V gene: TRBV30
CDR3 protein: CASSYYNEQFF; CDR3 DNA: TGTGCCAGCAGTTACTACAATGAGCAGTTCTTC; D gene: -; J gene: TRBJ2-1; clone size: -; V gene: TRBV27
CDR3 protein: CASSYLGRFSYNEQFF; CDR3 DNA: TGTGCCAGCAGTTACCTGGGTAGATTCTCCTACAATGAGCAGTTCTTC; D gene: -; J gene: TRBJ2-1; clone size: -; V gene: TRBV6-5
CDR3 protein: CASSGKGALSNQPQHF; CDR3 DNA: TGTGCCAGCAGTGGGAAGGGTGCCCTCTCCAATCAGCCCCAGCATTTT; D gene: -; J gene: TRBJ1-5; clone size: -; V gene: TRBV6-6
CDR3 protein: CASTPRGQGVNQPQHF; CDR3 DNA: TGTGCCAGCACCCCACGCGGACAGGGGGTCAATCAGCCCCAGCATTTT; D gene: TRBD1; J gene: TRBJ1-5; clone size: once; V gene: TRBV28
CDR3 protein: CASSEERGYSPLHF; CDR3 DNA: TGTGCCAGCAGTGAAGAAAGGGGCTATTCACCCCTCCACTTT; D gene: -; J gene: TRBJ1-6; clone size: -; V gene: TRBV6-1
CDR3 protein: CASSQALVIDTQYF; CDR3 DNA: TGTGCCAGCAGCCAAGCCCTGGTGATAGATACGCAGTATTTT; D gene: -; J gene: TRBJ2-3; clone size: -; V gene: TRBV4-2
CDR3 protein: CSGTGSGTEAFF; CDR3 DNA: TGCAGCGGCACAGGGTCCGGCACTGAAGCTTTCTTT; D gene: -; J gene: TRBJ1-1; clone size: -; V gene: TRBV29-1
CDR3 protein: CASSQDRQGEEKLFF; CDR3 DNA: TGTGCCAGCAGCCAAGATAGGCAGGGAGAGGAAAAACTGTTTTTT; D gene: -; J gene: TRBJ1-4; clone size: -; V gene: TRBV4-2
CDR3 protein: CATSRDFGLAGGPRDEQFF; CDR3 DNA: TGTGCCACCAGCAGAGATTTCGGACTAGCGGGAGGGCCAAGGGATGAGCAGTTCTTC; D gene: TRBD2; J gene: TRBJ2-1; clone size: -; V gene: TRBV15
CDR3 protein: CASSGTGTASSYNSPLHF; CDR3 DNA: TGTGCCAGCAGTGGAACCGGGACAGCGAGCTCCTATAATTCACCCCTCCACTTT; D gene: TRBD1; J gene: TRBJ1-6; clone size: -; V gene: TRBV27
CDR3 protein: CASSSTSWSSYNEQFF; CDR3 DNA: TGTGCCAGCAGCTCGACTAGCTGGAGCTCCTACAATGAGCAGTTCTTC; D gene: TRBD2; J gene: TRBJ2-1; clone size: -; V gene: TRBV7-9
CDR3 protein: CASSLAFQGVKAEAFF; CDR3 DNA: TGCGCCAGCAGCTTGGCCTTTCAGGGAGTAAAAGCTGAAGCTTTCTTT; D gene: -; J gene: TRBJ1-1; clone size: -; V gene: TRBV5-1
CDR3 protein: CASSLPGLSTQYF; CDR3 DNA: TGTGCCAGCAGTTTACCGGGACTAAGTACGCAGTATTTT; D gene: TRBD2; J gene: TRBJ2-3; clone size: -; V gene: TRBV7-9
CDR3 protein: CASSPAAPVYTF; CDR3 DNA: TGTGCCAGCAGCCCGGCAGCTCCGGTCTACACCTTC; D gene: -; J gene: TRBJ1-2; clone size: -; V gene: TRBV6-5
CDR3 protein: CASRDRGDQPQHF; CDR3 DNA: TGTGCCAGCAGGGACAGGGGCGATCAGCCCCAGCATTTT; D gene: TRBD1; J gene: TRBJ1-5; clone size: -; V gene: TRBV6-6
CDR3 protein: CAWSIGTLGNTIYF; CDR3 DNA: TGTGCCTGGTCAATAGGGACACTCGGAAACACCATATATTTT; D gene: -; J gene: TRBJ1-3; clone size: -; V gene: TRBV30
CDR3 protein: CSDGGPGNTIYF; CDR3 DNA: TGCAGCGACGGGGGGCCAGGAAACACCATATATTTT; D gene: -; J gene: TRBJ1-3; clone size: -; V gene: TRBV29-1